These 19 T cell receptor beta chains were all obtained from the same sample, sequenced in a study of cytomegalovirus exposure and HLA in healthy donors. Clones were sequenced by immunoSEQ multiplex PCR, and TCRdb holds only the in-frame ones, with some missing. The table has more than 70,000 clones, 95% to 97% seen once. The specimen sequenced was PBMCs. The origin of the receptors is a man aged 18 to 29 in good health and CMV-seropositive.

The gene calls are TRBV29-1 and TRBJ2-3; 11 bases line up with TRBD2. Germline V gene lookup returns CDR1 SQVTM and CDR2 ANQGSEA. With V trimmed by 7 bases and J by 0 bases, 3 bases remained unmatched. The CDR3 is 14 residues long. This CDR3 is CSAGLAGSTDTQYF. The DNA for the CDR3 is TGCAGCGCAGGACTAGCGGGCAGCACAGATACGCAGTATTTT.

The chain combines TRBV11-2 with TRBJ2-1; D may be TRBD2 (5 bases). Between the trimmed V and J ends, which lost 5 bases and 5 bases, there was a span of 16 bases. This CDR3 region has 15 residues. Germline CDR1 and CDR2: SGHAT and FQNNGV. The CDR3 nucleotides read TGTGCCAGCAGCCCTAGCTACGGCCCAGACAATGAGCAGTTCTTC. It is translated as CASSPSYGPDNEQFF.

This rearrangement joins TRBV6-5 to TRBJ2-7; 7 bases are shared with TRBD1. Unmatched junction bases numbered 3, after V lost 2 bases and J lost 2 bases. Germline V gives CDR1 MNHEY, CDR2 SVGAGI. This CDR3 comprises 14 residues. The CDR3 loop is CASSYRGRAYEQYF. CDR3 nucleotide sequence: TGTGCCAGCAGTTACAGGGGGCGCGCCTACGAGCAGTACTTC.

CDR3: CASSLAKLAGGPYEQYF. CDR3 DNA: TGTGCCAGCAGCTTAGCCAAACTAGCGGGAGGGCCCTACGAGCAGTACTTC. The chain is built from TRBV11-2 and TRBJ2-7; 13 bases align to TRBD2. The germline V gene has CDR1 SGHAT and CDR2 FQNNGV. Trimming took 1 base from V and 2 from J; bases not matched to a gene: 5. The CDR3 is 17 amino acids.

This clone was counted once. The chain recombines TRBV9 with TRBJ2-1; 7 nucleotides agree with TRBD1. In germline, CDR1 is SGDLS, CDR2 YYNGEE. Trimming at V came to 0 bases and at J to 10 bases, leaving 4 bases not matched to a gene. CDR3 length: 13 residues. DNA of the CDR3: TGTGCCAGCAGCGTAGCGACAGGGAGCGAGCAGTTCTTC. The encoded protein is CASSVATGSEQFF.

The rearrangement joins TRBV4-1 to TRBJ1-1; tentatively, D is TRBD1 (6 bases). Trimming left V 2 bases short and J 0 bases short, with 10 bases between. There are 15 residues in the CDR3. CDR1 is MGHRA, CDR2 YSYEKL, per germline. The CDR3 sequence: CASSQRQVLNTEAFF. CDR3 DNA sequence: TGCGCCAGCAGCCAAAGACAGGTCTTGAACACTGAAGCTTTCTTT.

V gene TRBV6-5 combines with J gene TRBJ2-1; maybe TRBD2 (5 bases). The CDR3 extends over 15 amino acids. Germline lookup yields CDR1 MNHEY and CDR2 SVGAGI. V lost 2 bases and J 2 bases, leaving 10 bases between the germline ends. The CDR3 DNA reads as TGTGCCAGCAGTTACGGAGCGGAGACCTACAATGAGCAGTTCTTC. Translated, it gives CASSYGAETYNEQFF.

This chain connects TRBV7-9 to TRBJ2-2; D unclear. This CDR3 spans 15 amino acids. The V gene lost 1 base and the J gene lost 3 bases, with 9 bases spanning the gap. Germline CDR1 SEHNR, CDR2 FQNEAQ (reference sequence). The CDR3 DNA reads as TGTGCCAGCAGCTTAGGAGCAGGTTACACCGGGGAGCTGTTTTTT. Translating gives CASSLGAGYTGELFF.

The V gene is TRBV2, the J gene TRBJ1-2; D remains ambiguous. The CDR3 totals 15 residues. The V gene lost 2 bases and the J gene lost 4 bases, with 14 bases spanning the gap. Germline V gives CDR1 SNHLY, CDR2 FYNNEI. CDR3 protein: CASSELTEAIYGYTF. The CDR3 nucleotides read TGTGCCAGCAGTGAACTAACAGAAGCAATCTATGGCTACACCTTC.

V is TRBV9 and J is TRBJ2-2; a weak D match, TRBD1 (6 bases). The V end was cut by 8 bases, the J end by 0 bases, with 8 bases between. CDR3 length: 13 residues. Germline loops: CDR1 SGDLS, CDR2 YYNGEE. CDR3 loop: CASKGANTGELFF. The CDR3 nucleotides are TGTGCCAGTAAGGGGGCGAACACCGGGGAGCTGTTTTTT.

The chain uses TRBV28 and TRBJ1-1, with D unclear. The ends were cut back, 6 bases at V and 4 bases at J, with 24 bases in the middle. Germline lookup yields CDR1 MDHEN and CDR2 SYDVKM. The CDR3 contains 17 residues. CDR3 sequence: CASSTTRVGLGSTEAFF. In DNA, the CDR3 is TGTGCCAGCAGCACCACCCGGGTGGGGTTGGGGAGCACTGAAGCTTTCTTT.

This chain joins TRBV5-4 and TRBJ1-2, with D possibly matching TRBD1 (6 bases). Trimming removed 4 bases at V and 5 bases at J, with 18 bases between. The germline V gene encodes CDR1 SGHNT and CDR2 YYREEE (reference sequence). The CDR3 has 15 amino acids. The CDR3 protein is CASSGKTGFDYGYTF. For the CDR3, the DNA is TGTGCCAGCAGCGGAAAAACAGGGTTCGATTATGGCTACACCTTC.

The genes are TRBV28 and TRBJ1-5; the D gene is possibly TRBD1 (6 bases). V was shortened by 2 bases and J by 4 bases, with 12 bases between the two germline ends. Germline CDR1 is MDHEN and CDR2 is SYDVKM. This CDR3 contains 15 residues. The CDR3, as DNA: TGTGCCAGCAGTTTAGGTAGGGGGATGAATCAGCCCCAGCATTTT. Its translation is CASSLGRGMNQPQHF.

This chain uses TRBV7-2 with TRBJ2-7; no reliable D call. Trimming cost V 1 base and J 2 bases, with 12 bases left between them. This CDR3 spans 15 amino acids. CDR1 SGHTA and CDR2 FQGNSA come from the germline V gene. The CDR3 protein is CASSLGQRSPYEQYF. In DNA, the CDR3 is TGTGCCAGCAGCTTAGGGCAGCGATCTCCCTACGAGCAGTACTTC.

This clone was seen only once. V and J are TRBV7-9 and TRBJ2-5; possibly TRBD1 for D (5 bases). The ends were cut back, 7 bases at V and 5 bases at J, with 14 bases in the middle. The CDR3 spans 13 residues. Germline CDR1 and CDR2: SEHNR and FQNEAQ (reference sequence). Here the CDR3 DNA reads TGTGCCAGCACCTCGACAGAGGTGGAGACCCAGTACTTC. Amino acids: CASTSTEVETQYF.

The V call is TRBV6-5, the J call TRBJ1-6, with 10 positions matching TRBD1. There are 15 residues in the CDR3. The V segment lost 5 bases and the J segment 8 bases; nucleotides outside the gene matches: 6. Germline lookup yields CDR1 MNHEY and CDR2 SVGAGI. Here the CDR3 reads CASSLPGTGDSPLHF. CDR3 DNA sequence: TGTGCCAGCAGTCTCCCCGGGACAGGGGATTCACCCCTCCACTTT.

The V and J genes are TRBV30 and TRBJ2-5, with 10 bases matching TRBD1. This CDR3 contains 14 residues. After removal of 7 bases from V and 4 bases from J, the junction contained 9 bases not matched to a gene. Germline V lookup: CDR1 GTSNPN, CDR2 SVGIG (reference sequence). The CDR3 loop is CASRMDRGIETQYF. In DNA form, the CDR3 reads TGTGCCTCAAGAATGGACAGGGGGATAGAGACCCAGTACTTC.

The chain recombines TRBV30 with TRBJ1-4, with D possibly TRBD1 on 6 matching bases. Looked up from germline, CDR1 is GTSNPN and CDR2 is SVGIG (reference sequence). The germline V and J ends were trimmed by 1 base and 5 bases, with 8 bases remaining between them. This CDR3 contains 13 residues. Here the CDR3 DNA reads TGTGCCTGGAGTGCGGACAGAAATGAAAAACTGTTTTTT. Amino acid sequence: CAWSADRNEKLFF.

The count of this clone is one. The chain employs TRBV6-1 and TRBJ1-4, with 8 bases lining up with TRBD1. Per the germline V gene, CDR1 is MNHNS and CDR2 is SASEGT. The V segment lost 7 bases and the J segment 4 bases; nucleotides outside the gene matches: 5. The CDR3 is 14 residues long. CDR3 bases: TGTGCCAGCACACCGACAGGGGATAATGAAAAACTGTTTTTT. Its translation: CASTPTGDNEKLFF.